The clone carrying this T cell receptor beta chain appeared a single time. The sample belongs to a study of shared clonotypes between healthy human individuals. Produced via immunoSEQ multiplex PCR; TCRdb's table is partial and in-frame only. The sample holds 2,500,000 or so clones; 93% are singletons and the top ten take 0.35% to 0.45%. CDR1 is MDHEN, CDR2 SYDVKM, per germline. V shed 1 base and J shed 9 bases, with 16 bases lying between them. CDR3 length equals 15 residues. The chain joins TRBV28 to TRBJ1-3; D ambiguous. The sequence was obtained from a man in his late teens or twenties in good health. Some clones in this sample may be carry-over from other donors' samples. The sample consisted of naive CD4+ T cells from PBMCs. Subset: CD45RA+ positively selected. The DNA of the CDR3 is TGTGCCAGCAGTTTATTTGCAGTTATAGGGAGCACCATATATTTT. Protein sequence: CASSLFAVIGSTIYF.